A single sample gave rise to the 2 T cell receptor beta chains below, sequenced in a study of beta chain features in type 1 diabetes. For these TCRs, the target antigens are not known. The study's findings and limits: Type 1 diabetes patients had TCRB CDR3s that were shorter (moderately but significantly so) in all four CD4+ subsets.

Sequenced material consisted of expressed TCRB transcripts (all of the isolated RNA was reverse transcribed). This table comes from immunoSEQ multiplex PCR, and its TCRdb copy is limited to in-frame clones, with some not included. The table has some 270,000 clones, approximately 10% seen once. The sample comprised naive CD4+ T cells from blood. Receptor source: a man aged 30 to 39 with type 1 diabetes.

The chain links TRBV9 to TRBJ2-2; D uncertain. Germline V gene data show CDR1 as SGDLS and CDR2 as YYNGEE. Trimming cost V 0 bases and J 6 bases, with 12 bases left between them. The CDR3 covers 15 residues. CDR3 in amino acids: CASSVGLLEAGELFF. For the CDR3, the DNA is TGTGCCAGCAGCGTAGGACTCTTGGAAGCCGGGGAGCTGTTTTTT.

The rearrangement uses TRBV2 and TRBJ2-5; D is undetermined. The CDR3 totals 11 residues. Trimming took off 7 bases at V and 6 bases at J, with 9 bases between the two ends. Germline V CDR1 and CDR2: SNHLY, FYNNEI. The CDR3 region has the DNA TGTGCCAGCACAACTCTGCAGACCCAGTACTTC. This codes for CASTTLQTQYF. Using reference TRBV2 and TRBJ2-5 for the parts outside the CDR3, the full variable domain is EPEVTQTPSHQVTQMGQEVILRCVPISNHLYFYWYRQILGQKVEFLVSFYNNEISEKSEIFDDQFSVERPDGSNFTLKIRSTKLEDSAMYFCASTTLQTQYFGPGTRLLVL.